This TCR beta chain was sequenced during a study of human T cells and chemical hapten exposure. Study background: Women made up most patients, who had alopecia areata, totalis or universalis.

Study observations and caveats: Sensitization with DPC brought no change to TCRs above 1 in 1000 in frequency.

At least ten counts were recorded for this clonotype. Antigen specificity is unknown. The time point denotes: patch test 1, 2 weeks after DPC sensitization. Treatment here: therapeutic diphenylcyclopropenone sensitization with weekly scalp DPC. MiXCR, applied by TCRdb to the RACE reads, yields one record per CDR3 protein. Found here are under 85,000 distinct CDR3 sequences, about 9.3% of them singletons; the top ten hold around 1.5%. The germline CDR1 and CDR2 sequences are KGHDR and SFDVKD. This CDR3 is 17 amino acids long. Trimming took 3 bases from V and 3 from J, leaving 17 bases between them. The specimen comprised whole blood, sampled in connection with sensitization to the hapten diphenylcyclopropenone (DPC). The receptor comes from a woman aged 45 to 65 with alopecia areata. Some clones in this sample may be carry-over from other donors' samples. The chain uses TRBV24-1 and TRBJ1-5; D possibly corresponds to TRBD1 (5 bases). The CDR3 protein is CATSDRQGSGANQPQHF. Here the CDR3 DNA reads TGTGCCACCAGTGATCGCCAGGGAAGTGGGGCCAATCAGCCCCAGCATTTT.